Listed below are T cell receptor beta chains from one sample, sequenced in a study of chemoradiotherapy in HPV16-positive cancers. The protocol was immunoSEQ multiplex PCR, while the TCRdb copy is restricted to in-frame clones and leaves out a portion. The table shows tens of thousands of clones, with around 78% occurring only once. Sample acquisition took place from a patient who underwent chemoradiotherapy. All receptors derive from a human donor with HPV-associated anogenital cancer. The CDR3 runs from the conserved cysteine through the conserved F or W. D genes are given only for firm matches. Only part of the rows carry a size: once, few, many, or a class if the clone is expanded.

TRBV6-1,TRBJ2-5,NA,TRBD2,TGTGCCAGCAGTCCTCGGACTAGCGAGACCCAGTACTTC,CASSPRTSETQYF
TRBV5-1,TRBJ1-1,few,NA,TGCGCCAGCAGCTTGGGGTACACTGAAGCTTTCTTT,CASSLGYTEAFF
TRBV7-8,TRBJ1-1,NA,NA,TGTGCCAGCAGCTCGATAGTCTCAGGGGATTTTATGAACACTGAAGCTTTCTTT,CASSSIVSGDFMNTEAFF
TRBV7-2,TRBJ2-3,NA,NA,TGTGCCAGCAGCTTAGGGGGATGGGGTTTAGATACGCAGTATTTT,CASSLGGWGLDTQYF
TRBV4-1,TRBJ1-6,NA,TRBD1,TGCGCCAGCAGCCCGGGACAGGGGATCAATTCACCCCTCCACTTT,CASSPGQGINSPLHF
TRBV7-9,TRBJ2-5,NA,NA,TGTGCCAGCAGCTCCGGGGTAGCTGAGACCCAGTACTTC,CASSSGVAETQYF
TRBV7-9,TRBJ1-1,NA,NA,TGTGCCAGCAGCTTAGAGGGAGGGAATGAAGCTTTCTTT,CASSLEGGNEAFF
TRBV5-4,TRBJ2-1,NA,NA,TGTGCCAGCAGCCTTGAGACAGGCGGTTTCTACAATGAGCAGTTCTTC,CASSLETGGFYNEQFF
TRBV28,TRBJ1-2,NA,NA,TGTGCCAGCAGCCTAGGACCAAGCTATGGCTACACCTTC,CASSLGPSYGYTF
TRBV7-9,TRBJ2-1,NA,NA,TGTGCCAGCAGCTTAGCGAAGGAACAGGGCTCCTACAATGAGCAGTTCTTC,CASSLAKEQGSYNEQFF
TRBV30,TRBJ2-4,NA,NA,TGTGCCTGCTCTAGTGCCCTAGCCAAAAACATTCAGTACTTC,CACSSALAKNIQYF
TRBV28,TRBJ1-4,NA,NA,TGTGCCAGCAGTTTAATGACAGGTGGGACTAATGAAAAACTGTTTTTT,CASSLMTGGTNEKLFF
TRBV11-2,TRBJ2-5,NA,NA,TGTGCCAGCAGCCCCGGGATCCTAAGAGGGACCCAGTACTTC,CASSPGILRGTQYF
TRBV27,TRBJ2-3,NA,TRBD1,TGTGCCAGCAGTTTAAGGGGTAAAAGGGGGCCAGATACGCAGTATTTT,CASSLRGKRGPDTQYF
TRBV19,TRBJ2-1,NA,TRBD2,TGTGCCAGTAGTATTAGAACTAGCGGGGGGGCCGGTGAGCAGTTCTTC,CASSIRTSGGAGEQFF
TRBV4-1,TRBJ2-7,once,TRBD2,TGCGCCAGCAGCCAAGATCCCGCCGGGGGGGTCTACGAGCAGTACTTC,CASSQDPAGGVYEQYF
TRBV4-1,TRBJ1-5,NA,NA,TGCGCCAGCAGCCGCCTACAGGTGTCTCAGCCCCAGCATTTT,CASSRLQVSQPQHF
TRBV30,TRBJ1-1,NA,NA,TGTGCCTGGAGGCGAGGAAACACTGAAGCTTTCTTT,CAWRRGNTEAFF
TRBV27,TRBJ2-3,NA,TRBD2,TGTGCCAGCAGTTTTAGCGGGAGGCCGCAGTATTTT,CASSFSGRPQYF
TRBV5-1,TRBJ2-7,NA,NA,TGCGCCAGCAGCCCGGAGGGGAGGGGGCTGGAGCAGTACTTC,CASSPEGRGLEQYF
TRBV14,TRBJ1-2,NA,NA,TGTGCCAGCAGCCAAGAACTCAGGGACGGCTACACCTTC,CASSQELRDGYTF
TRBV4-2,TRBJ1-1,NA,NA,TGTGCCAGCAGCCCGAGGGTGGAGGTGAACACTGAAGCTTTCTTT,CASSPRVEVNTEAFF
TRBV11-2,TRBJ2-1,NA,TRBD2,TGTGCCAGCAGCCCCAGGACTAGGCTACACAATGAGCAGTTCTTC,CASSPRTRLHNEQFF